A selection of T cell receptor beta chains follows, all from one sample in a study of memory CD4+ T cells and cytomegalovirus serostatus. Data came from immunoSEQ multiplex PCR; TCRdb stores just in-frame clones and leaves some out. The sample has some 50,000 clones, roughly 80% seen once; the top ten hold more than 0.95%. Sequenced sample: memory CD4+ T cells from blood. These receptor sequences come from an adult in good health and CMV-seropositive. Both conserved end residues are part of each CDR3. A D gene is named only where the DNA matches it firmly. Where a row states a size, it is once, few, many or the class of an expanded clone; other rows omit it.

v_call: TRBV28
clone_size: .
d_call: .
j_call: TRBJ1-1
cdr3_aa: CASKGQDTEAFF
cdr3_nt: TGTGCCAGCAAAGGTCAGGACACTGAAGCTTTCTTT

v_call: TRBV9
clone_size: .
d_call: .
j_call: TRBJ2-2
cdr3_aa: CASSPPTWTGELFF
cdr3_nt: TGTGCCAGCAGCCCCCCCACTTGGACCGGGGAGCTGTTTTTT

v_call: TRBV4-3
clone_size: .
d_call: TRBD2
j_call: TRBJ2-3
cdr3_aa: CASRREAGSSTDTQYF
cdr3_nt: TGCGCCAGCAGGAGGGAAGCGGGATCTAGCACAGATACGCAGTATTTT

v_call: TRBV14
clone_size: few
d_call: .
j_call: TRBJ1-3
cdr3_aa: CASSQRGAGNTIYF
cdr3_nt: TGTGCCAGCAGCCAGCGGGGGGCTGGAAACACCATATATTTT

v_call: TRBV6-5
clone_size: .
d_call: TRBD2
j_call: TRBJ2-1
cdr3_aa: CASIPGGPTYNEQFF
cdr3_nt: TGTGCCAGCATTCCGGGGGGACCAACCTACAATGAGCAGTTCTTC

v_call: TRBV4-3
clone_size: .
d_call: .
j_call: TRBJ2-7
cdr3_aa: CASSQDHRGEQYF
cdr3_nt: TGCGCCAGCAGCCAAGATCACCGCGGAGAGCAGTACTTC

v_call: TRBV6-5
clone_size: .
d_call: .
j_call: TRBJ2-3
cdr3_aa: CASSSTDTQYF
cdr3_nt: TGTGCCAGCAGTTCCACAGATACGCAGTATTTT

v_call: TRBV9
clone_size: .
d_call: TRBD1
j_call: TRBJ1-1
cdr3_aa: CASSVGTGVGVGTEAFF
cdr3_nt: TGTGCCAGCAGCGTAGGTACAGGGGTAGGGGTGGGCACTGAAGCTTTCTTT

v_call: TRBV7-2
clone_size: medium-sized
d_call: .
j_call: TRBJ1-2
cdr3_aa: CASSFDTHRAGDGYTF
cdr3_nt: TGTGCCAGCAGCTTTGACACTCACAGGGCAGGAGATGGCTACACCTTC

v_call: TRBV11-2
clone_size: .
d_call: .
j_call: TRBJ2-5
cdr3_aa: CASSLGSQETQYF
cdr3_nt: TGTGCCAGCAGCCTCGGCAGCCAAGAGACCCAGTACTTC

v_call: TRBV5-1
clone_size: .
d_call: TRBD2
j_call: TRBJ2-3
cdr3_aa: CASRPRSGGPGDTQYF
cdr3_nt: TGCGCCAGCCGACCGAGATCGGGGGGGCCTGGAGATACGCAGTATTTT

v_call: TRBV5-1
clone_size: .
d_call: .
j_call: TRBJ1-4
cdr3_aa: CASSLAPASEKLFF
cdr3_nt: TGCGCCAGCAGCTTGGCCCCTGCGAGTGAAAAACTGTTTTTT

v_call: TRBV2
clone_size: .
d_call: TRBD1
j_call: TRBJ2-7
cdr3_aa: CASSESALPGQATYEQYF
cdr3_nt: TGTGCCAGCAGTGAATCGGCCTTACCGGGACAGGCAACCTACGAGCAGTACTTC

v_call: TRBV6-4
clone_size: .
d_call: .
j_call: TRBJ2-3
cdr3_aa: CASSVGGGTDTQYF
cdr3_nt: TGTGCCAGCAGTGTCGGCGGTGGCACAGATACGCAGTATTTT

v_call: TRBV15
clone_size: .
d_call: .
j_call: TRBJ2-3
cdr3_aa: CATSRGDGDTDTQYF
cdr3_nt: TGTGCCACCAGCAGAGGGGACGGAGACACAGATACGCAGTATTTT

v_call: TRBV29-1
clone_size: .
d_call: .
j_call: TRBJ2-3
cdr3_aa: CSVVGDTQYF
cdr3_nt: TGCAGCGTTGTCGGAGATACGCAGTATTTT

v_call: TRBV19
clone_size: .
d_call: TRBD2
j_call: TRBJ2-1
cdr3_aa: CASSRGTSGGATYNEQFF
cdr3_nt: TGTGCCAGTAGCCGAGGGACTAGCGGGGGGGCCACCTACAATGAGCAGTTCTTC

v_call: TRBV7-8
clone_size: .
d_call: TRBD1
j_call: TRBJ1-2
cdr3_aa: CASSSRGLGYGYTF
cdr3_nt: TGTGCCAGCAGCTCAAGGGGGCTGGGCTATGGCTACACCTTC

v_call: TRBV5-1
clone_size: .
d_call: TRBD1
j_call: TRBJ2-1
cdr3_aa: CASSSGTGFYEQFF
cdr3_nt: TGCGCCAGCAGCTCCGGGACAGGGTTCTATGAGCAGTTCTTC

v_call: TRBV7-2
clone_size: once
d_call: TRBD2
j_call: TRBJ2-7
cdr3_aa: CASTLQAGEDYEQYF
cdr3_nt: TGTGCCAGCACCCTCCAAGCGGGGGAGGACTACGAGCAGTACTTC

v_call: TRBV9
clone_size: .
d_call: TRBD2
j_call: TRBJ2-7
cdr3_aa: CASSVASGGTGEQYF
cdr3_nt: TGTGCCAGCAGCGTAGCTAGCGGGGGCACAGGCGAGCAGTACTTC

v_call: TRBV14
clone_size: .
d_call: TRBD2
j_call: TRBJ2-7
cdr3_aa: CASSEALAGYEQYF
cdr3_nt: TGTGCCAGCAGTGAGGCACTAGCGGGCTACGAGCAGTACTTC

v_call: TRBV9
clone_size: .
d_call: .
j_call: TRBJ2-1
cdr3_aa: CASSVHNDEQFF
cdr3_nt: TGTGCCAGCAGCGTACACAACGATGAGCAGTTCTTC

v_call: TRBV4-2
clone_size: .
d_call: .
j_call: TRBJ1-6
cdr3_aa: CASSQDRGPSPLHF
cdr3_nt: TGTGCCAGCAGCCAAGACAGGGGTCCTTCACCCCTCCACTTT

v_call: TRBV28
clone_size: .
d_call: TRBD1
j_call: TRBJ1-2
cdr3_aa: CASSILGQGAQYGYTF
cdr3_nt: TGTGCCAGCAGCATCCTCGGACAGGGGGCGCAATATGGCTACACCTTC

v_call: TRBV7-9
clone_size: .
d_call: .
j_call: TRBJ1-1
cdr3_aa: CASSLDSAGGEAFF
cdr3_nt: TGTGCCAGCAGCTTAGACAGCGCGGGAGGTGAAGCTTTCTTT

v_call: TRBV11-3
clone_size: .
d_call: TRBD2
j_call: TRBJ2-3
cdr3_aa: CASSQGLAGGPDTQYF
cdr3_nt: TGTGCCAGCAGCCAAGGACTAGCGGGGGGCCCAGATACGCAGTATTTT

v_call: TRBV5-1
clone_size: few
d_call: .
j_call: TRBJ2-2
cdr3_aa: CASRPGQSSGELFF
cdr3_nt: TGCGCCAGCAGACCCGGACAGTCATCGGGGGAGCTGTTTTTT

v_call: TRBV5-6
clone_size: .
d_call: .
j_call: TRBJ2-1
cdr3_aa: CASSLDRSSYNEQFF
cdr3_nt: TGTGCCAGCAGCTTAGACAGGAGCTCCTACAATGAGCAGTTCTTC

v_call: TRBV5-1
clone_size: .
d_call: .
j_call: TRBJ2-2
cdr3_aa: CASSLGSDGGELFF
cdr3_nt: TGCGCCAGCAGCTTGGGTTCTGACGGTGGGGAGCTGTTTTTT

v_call: TRBV28
clone_size: .
d_call: .
j_call: TRBJ2-5
cdr3_aa: CASSRHGPEETQYF
cdr3_nt: TGTGCCAGCAGCCGCCACGGCCCAGAGGAGACCCAGTACTTC

v_call: TRBV11-2
clone_size: .
d_call: .
j_call: TRBJ2-7
cdr3_aa: CASSPWGEQYF
cdr3_nt: TGTGCCAGCAGCCCCTGGGGCGAGCAGTACTTC

v_call: TRBV6-5
clone_size: once
d_call: TRBD1
j_call: TRBJ2-7
cdr3_aa: CASSLQPGQSYEQYF
cdr3_nt: TGTGCCAGCAGTCTCCAGCCGGGACAGAGTTACGAGCAGTACTTC

v_call: TRBV21-1
clone_size: .
d_call: .
j_call: TRBJ1-5
cdr3_aa: CASSKSDRWQNSNQPQHF
cdr3_nt: TGTGCCAGCAGCAAGTCCGACAGGTGGCAGAATAGTAATCAGCCCCAGCATTTT

v_call: TRBV2
clone_size: .
d_call: .
j_call: TRBJ1-2
cdr3_aa: CASSRQGTNYGYTF
cdr3_nt: TGTGCCAGCAGTCGGCAGGGGACTAACTATGGCTACACCTTC

v_call: TRBV7-9
clone_size: .
d_call: TRBD1
j_call: TRBJ1-6
cdr3_aa: CASSSSGGTGDSPLHF
cdr3_nt: TGTGCCAGCAGCTCTAGTGGCGGGACAGGTGATTCACCCCTCCACTTT

v_call: TRBV4-2
clone_size: .
d_call: TRBD1
j_call: TRBJ1-2
cdr3_aa: CASSYTGQSIGYTF
cdr3_nt: TGTGCCAGCAGCTACACGGGACAGAGTATAGGCTACACCTTC

v_call: TRBV5-4
clone_size: .
d_call: .
j_call: TRBJ2-5
cdr3_aa: CASSRDSTEETQYF
cdr3_nt: TGTGCCAGCAGCAGAGACTCTACGGAAGAGACCCAGTACTTC

v_call: TRBV29-1
clone_size: few
d_call: .
j_call: TRBJ1-2
cdr3_aa: CSVDPGGNYGYTF
cdr3_nt: TGCAGCGTTGATCCGGGGGGAAACTATGGCTACACCTTC

v_call: TRBV5-1
clone_size: .
d_call: .
j_call: TRBJ1-5
cdr3_aa: CASSPGGINQPQHF
cdr3_nt: TGCGCCAGCAGCCCGGGGGGGATCAATCAGCCCCAGCATTTT

v_call: TRBV29-1
clone_size: .
d_call: .
j_call: TRBJ2-2
cdr3_aa: CSVETTRAGELFF
cdr3_nt: TGCAGCGTTGAAACTACTAGGGCCGGGGAGCTGTTTTTT

v_call: TRBV5-1
clone_size: .
d_call: .
j_call: TRBJ1-1
cdr3_aa: CASSLFGYTEAFF
cdr3_nt: TGCGCCAGCAGCTTATTCGGATACACTGAAGCTTTCTTT

v_call: TRBV2
clone_size: once
d_call: TRBD2
j_call: TRBJ2-7
cdr3_aa: CASSLASGVEQYF
cdr3_nt: TGTGCCAGCAGCCTCGCTAGCGGGGTCGAGCAGTACTTC

v_call: TRBV18
clone_size: .
d_call: .
j_call: TRBJ1-5
cdr3_aa: CASSPGGNQPQHF
cdr3_nt: TGTGCCAGCTCACCTGGCGGGAATCAGCCCCAGCATTTT